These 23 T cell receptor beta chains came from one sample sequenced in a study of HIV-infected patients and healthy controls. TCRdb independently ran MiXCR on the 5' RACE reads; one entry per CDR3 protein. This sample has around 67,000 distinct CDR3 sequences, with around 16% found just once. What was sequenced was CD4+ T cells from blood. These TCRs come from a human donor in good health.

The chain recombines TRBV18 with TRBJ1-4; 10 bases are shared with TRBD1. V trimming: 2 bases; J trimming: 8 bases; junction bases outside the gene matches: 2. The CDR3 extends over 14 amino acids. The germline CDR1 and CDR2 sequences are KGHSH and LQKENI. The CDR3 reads CASSPGTGEEKLFF. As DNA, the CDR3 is TGTGCCAGCTCACCAGGGACAGGGGAGGAAAAACTGTTTTTT.

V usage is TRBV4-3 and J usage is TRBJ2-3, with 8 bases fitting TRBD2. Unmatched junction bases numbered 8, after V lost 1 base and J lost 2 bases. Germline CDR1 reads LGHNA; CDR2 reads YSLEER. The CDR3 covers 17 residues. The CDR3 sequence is CASSQAPATSVTDTQYF. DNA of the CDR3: TGCGCCAGCAGCCAAGCCCCCGCGACTAGCGTCACAGATACGCAGTATTTT.

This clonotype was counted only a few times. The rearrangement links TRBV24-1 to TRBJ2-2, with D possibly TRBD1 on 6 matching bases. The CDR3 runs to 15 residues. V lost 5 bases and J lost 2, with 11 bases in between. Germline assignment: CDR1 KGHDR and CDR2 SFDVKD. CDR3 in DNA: TGTGCCACCAGTGCCAGGGGCGAAAACACCGGGGAGCTGTTTTTT. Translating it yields CATSARGENTGELFF.

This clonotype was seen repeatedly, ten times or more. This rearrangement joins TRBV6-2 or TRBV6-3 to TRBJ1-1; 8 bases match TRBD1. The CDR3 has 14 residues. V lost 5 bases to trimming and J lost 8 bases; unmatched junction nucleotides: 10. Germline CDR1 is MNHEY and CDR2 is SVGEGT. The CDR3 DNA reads TGTGCCAGCAGTCGGACAGGGCGGTCGCCGGAAGCTTTCTTT. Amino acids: CASSRTGRSPEAFF.

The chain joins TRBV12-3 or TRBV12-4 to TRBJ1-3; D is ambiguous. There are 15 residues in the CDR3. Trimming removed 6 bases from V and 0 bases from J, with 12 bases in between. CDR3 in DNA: TGTGCCAGCAGCTTAATTTCGAGCTCTGGAAACACCATATATTTT. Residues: CASSLISSSGNTIYF.

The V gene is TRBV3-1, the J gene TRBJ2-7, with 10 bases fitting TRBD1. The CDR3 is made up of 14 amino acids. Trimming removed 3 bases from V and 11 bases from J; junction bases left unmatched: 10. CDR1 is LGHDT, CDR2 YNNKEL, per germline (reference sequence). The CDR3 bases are TGTGCCAGCAGCCATAGACAGGGGGCGTCAGGGAAGTACTTC. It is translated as CASSHRQGASGKYF.

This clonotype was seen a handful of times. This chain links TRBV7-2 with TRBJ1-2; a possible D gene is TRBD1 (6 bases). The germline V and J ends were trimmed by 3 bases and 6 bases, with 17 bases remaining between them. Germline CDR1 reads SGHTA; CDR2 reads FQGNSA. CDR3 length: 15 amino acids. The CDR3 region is CASSFVTGLGDGYTF. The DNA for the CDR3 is TGTGCCAGCAGCTTCGTCACAGGGTTGGGGGATGGCTACACCTTC.

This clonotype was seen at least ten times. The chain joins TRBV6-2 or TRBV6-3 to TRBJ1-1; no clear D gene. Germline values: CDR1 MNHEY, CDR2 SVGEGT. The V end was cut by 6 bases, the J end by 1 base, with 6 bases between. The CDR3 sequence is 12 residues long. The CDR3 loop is CASSPGNTEAFF. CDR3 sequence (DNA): TGTGCCAGCAGCCCGGGGAACACTGAAGCTTTCTTT.

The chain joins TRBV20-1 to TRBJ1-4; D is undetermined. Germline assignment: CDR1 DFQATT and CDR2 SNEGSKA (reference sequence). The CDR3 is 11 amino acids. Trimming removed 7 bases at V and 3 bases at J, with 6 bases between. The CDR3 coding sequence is TGCAGTGTAGGGTCTAATGAAAAACTGTTTTTT. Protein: CSVGSNEKLFF.

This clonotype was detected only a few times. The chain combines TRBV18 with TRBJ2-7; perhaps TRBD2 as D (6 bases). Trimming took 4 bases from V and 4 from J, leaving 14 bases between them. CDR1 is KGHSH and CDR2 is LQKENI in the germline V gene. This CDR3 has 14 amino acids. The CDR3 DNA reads TGTGCCAGCTCACTCGGGAAGGGGAGGTACGAGCAGTACTTC. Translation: CASSLGKGRYEQYF.

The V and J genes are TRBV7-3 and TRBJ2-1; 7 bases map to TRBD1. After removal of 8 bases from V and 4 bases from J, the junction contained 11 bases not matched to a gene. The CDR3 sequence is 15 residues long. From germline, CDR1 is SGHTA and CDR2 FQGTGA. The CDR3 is CASQDETGLYNEQFF. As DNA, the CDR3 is TGTGCCAGCCAAGACGAGACAGGGCTATACAATGAGCAGTTCTTC.

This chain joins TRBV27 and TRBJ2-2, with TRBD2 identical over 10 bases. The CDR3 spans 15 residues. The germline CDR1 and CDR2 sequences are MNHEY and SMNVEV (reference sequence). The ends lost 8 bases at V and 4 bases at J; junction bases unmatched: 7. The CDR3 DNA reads TGTGCCAGCGCCCCTCAGCGGGGGGGCACCGGGGAGCTGTTTTTT. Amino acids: CASAPQRGGTGELFF.

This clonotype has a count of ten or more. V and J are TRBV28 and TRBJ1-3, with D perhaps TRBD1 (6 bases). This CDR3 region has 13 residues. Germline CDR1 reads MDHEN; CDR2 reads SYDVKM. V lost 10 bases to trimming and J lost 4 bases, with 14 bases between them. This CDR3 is CATITGNGNTIYF. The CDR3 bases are TGTGCCACCATCACAGGGAACGGAAACACCATATATTTT. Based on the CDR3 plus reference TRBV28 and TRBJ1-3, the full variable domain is DVKVTQSSRYLVKRTGEKVFLECVQDMDHENMFWYRQDPGLGLRLIYFSYDVKMKEKGDIPEGYSVSREKKERFSLILESASTNQTSMYLCATITGNGNTIYFGEGSWLTVV.

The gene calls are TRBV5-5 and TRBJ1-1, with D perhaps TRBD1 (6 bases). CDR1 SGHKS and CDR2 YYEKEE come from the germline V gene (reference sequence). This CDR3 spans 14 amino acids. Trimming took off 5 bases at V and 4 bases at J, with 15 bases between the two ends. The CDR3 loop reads CASSSGARVTEAFF. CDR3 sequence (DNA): TGTGCCAGCAGTTCGGGGGCGCGGGTCACTGAAGCTTTCTTT.

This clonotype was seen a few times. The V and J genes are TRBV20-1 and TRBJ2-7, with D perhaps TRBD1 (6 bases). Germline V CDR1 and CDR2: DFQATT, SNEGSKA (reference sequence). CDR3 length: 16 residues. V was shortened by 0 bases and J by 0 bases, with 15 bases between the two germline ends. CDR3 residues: CSARDPTGYNSYEQYF. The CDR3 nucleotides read TGCAGTGCTAGAGATCCGACAGGATATAACTCCTACGAGCAGTACTTC.

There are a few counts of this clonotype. CDR3 sequence: CASKPSGANVLTF. The CDR3, as DNA: TGTGCCAGCAAACCCTCTGGGGCCAACGTCCTGACTTTC. The V and J genes are TRBV6-5 and TRBJ2-6; D gene uncertain. Germline-derived CDR1 and CDR2 are MNHEY and SVGAGI. The CDR3 covers 13 residues. With 7 bases removed from V and 0 bases from J, the gap between germline ends came to 4 bases.

In DNA, the CDR3 is TGTGCCAGCAGCCCACATAAGCAAACTGATGGCTACACCTTC. Encoded protein: CASSPHKQTDGYTF. The chain joins TRBV7-2 to TRBJ1-2, with D unresolved. CDR3 size: 14 residues. Germline loops: CDR1 SGHTA, CDR2 FQGNSA. Trimming shortened V by 5 bases and J by 6 bases, and 16 bases separated the two germline ends.

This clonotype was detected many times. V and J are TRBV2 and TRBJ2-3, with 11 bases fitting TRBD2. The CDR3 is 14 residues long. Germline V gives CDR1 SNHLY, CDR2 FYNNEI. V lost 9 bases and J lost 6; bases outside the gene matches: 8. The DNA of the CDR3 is TGTGCCAGGCCCCTAGCGGGAGGAGGGGATACGCAGTATTTT. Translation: CARPLAGGGDTQYF.

CDR3 sequence: CASSFRGRDQPQHF. The CDR3 coding sequence is TGTGCCAGCAGCTTCAGGGGGCGTGATCAGCCCCAGCATTTT. The V and J genes are TRBV5-6 and TRBJ1-5; 8 bases fit TRBD1. CDR1 and CDR2 from the germline V gene are SGHDT and YYEEEE. This CDR3 spans 14 amino acids. Germline trimming cut 2 bases from V and 5 bases from J; bases unmatched to any gene: 3.

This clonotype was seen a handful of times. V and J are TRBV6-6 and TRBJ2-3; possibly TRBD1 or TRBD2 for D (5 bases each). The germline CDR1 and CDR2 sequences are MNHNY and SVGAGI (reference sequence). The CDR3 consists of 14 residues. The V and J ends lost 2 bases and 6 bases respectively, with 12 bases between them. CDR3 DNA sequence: TGTGCCAGCAGTTACGGGGGAGTTAAGGATACGCAGTATTTT. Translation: CASSYGGVKDTQYF.

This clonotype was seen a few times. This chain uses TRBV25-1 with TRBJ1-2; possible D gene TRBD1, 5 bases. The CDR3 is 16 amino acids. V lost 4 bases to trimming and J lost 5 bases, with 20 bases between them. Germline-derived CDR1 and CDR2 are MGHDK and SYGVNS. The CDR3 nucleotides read TGTGCCAGCAGTGGATCTGGGGGAAGTTGGGAGTATGGCTACACCTTC. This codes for CASSGSGGSWEYGYTF.

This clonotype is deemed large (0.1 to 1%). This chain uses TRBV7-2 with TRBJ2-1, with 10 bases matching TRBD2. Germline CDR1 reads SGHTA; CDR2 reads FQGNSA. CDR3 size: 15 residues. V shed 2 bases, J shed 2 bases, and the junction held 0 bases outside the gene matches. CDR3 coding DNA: TGTGCCAGCAGCTTACTAGCGGGAGCCTACAATGAGCAGTTCTTC. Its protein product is CASSLLAGAYNEQFF. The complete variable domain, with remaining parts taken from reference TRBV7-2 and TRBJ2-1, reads GAGVSQSPSNKVTEKGKDVELRCDPISGHTALYWYRQSLGQGLEFLIYFQGNSAPDKSGLPSDRFSAERTGGSVSTLTIQRTQQEDSAVYLCASSLLAGAYNEQFFGPGTRLTVL.

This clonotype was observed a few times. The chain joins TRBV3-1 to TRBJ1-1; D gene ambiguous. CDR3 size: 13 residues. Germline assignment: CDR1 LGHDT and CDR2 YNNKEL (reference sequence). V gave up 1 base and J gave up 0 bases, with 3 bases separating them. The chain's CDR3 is CASSQAVNTEAFF. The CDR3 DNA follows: TGTGCCAGCAGCCAAGCGGTGAACACTGAAGCTTTCTTT.